This TCR beta chain derives from a study of blood T cell repertoires in COVID-19. For the study at large: Donors in the United States, Italy and Spain gave samples during acute or convalescent COVID-19. From T cells, B-cell-depleted T cells, or PBMCs came the material, which was cDNA or gDNA.

In the source study's methods: Reference gene primer amplification gave estimated nucleated cell counts. The repertoire was sequenced with immunoSEQ multiplex PCR; TCRdb's copy has only in-frame clones and lacks some. V and J calls and clone size come straight from that table; D and trimming were deduced from the DNA. The sample has over 30,000 clones; less than 90% are singletons. This CDR3 comprises 13 residues. V gave up 4 bases and J gave up 4 bases, with 11 bases separating them. The germline V gene encodes CDR1 SGHRS and CDR2 YFSETQ. The V call is TRBV5-1, the J call TRBJ2-5, with TRBD2 as a possible D gene (5 bases). The sequenced sample consisted of peripheral blood. The TCR sequence derives from a woman aged 60-75 years with active COVID-19. CDR3: CASSPDAGETQYF. The CDR3 coding sequence is TGCGCCAGCAGCCCAGACGCGGGAGAGACCCAGTACTTC.